The 6 T cell receptor beta chains listed next were all sequenced from one sample in a study of CD8+CD57+ T cells in acquired aplastic anemia. Sequencing involved patients with CD8+CD57+ cell expansion previously shown by flow cytometry. Template material for TCR beta VDJ and CDR3 profiling consisted of genomic DNA. TCRdb independently ran MiXCR on the reads; one entry per CDR3 protein. The sample includes about 160,000 distinct CDR3 sequences, 70% to 80% of them seen just once. The sequencing sample was made of sorted CD4+, CD8+, or CD8+CD57+ T cells (not recorded which) from PBMCs. Receptors were obtained from a human donor with aplastic anemia.

This clonotype was seen only a few times. DNA of the CDR3: TGTGCCAGCAGTTACGTTAGCGCAAGGCTTAATGAGCAGTTCTTC. It encodes CASSYVSARLNEQFF. The chain uses TRBV6-5 and TRBJ2-1; D is possibly TRBD2 (5 bases). Germline CDR1 is MNHEY and CDR2 is SVGAGI. V lost 2 bases, J lost 7 bases, and 15 bases lay in between. The CDR3 length is 15 residues.

The CDR3 region has the DNA TGTGCCAGCAGGGCCGGGACAGCCGCCTACGAGCAGTACTTC. The encoded protein is CASRAGTAAYEQYF. The rearrangement links TRBV2 to TRBJ2-7; 7 bases map to TRBD1. Germline loops: CDR1 SNHLY, CDR2 FYNNEI. This CDR3 spans 14 amino acids. V was clipped by 6 bases and J by 2 bases; unmatched bases: 7.

This chain uses TRBV5-4 with TRBJ2-7; D possibly uses TRBD1 or TRBD2 (5 bases each). The CDR3 runs 11 residues. Germline lookup yields CDR1 SGHNT and CDR2 YYREEE (reference sequence). V was trimmed by 4 bases and J by 6 bases, leaving 8 bases between them. The CDR3 region is CASSVGREQYF. The CDR3 coding sequence is TGTGCCAGCAGCGTGGGACGCGAGCAGTACTTC.

This clonotype was detected only once. V is TRBV24-1 and J is TRBJ2-1; the match to TRBD2 covers 12 bases. Germline V gives CDR1 KGHDR, CDR2 SFDVKD. The CDR3 totals 17 residues. V dropped 3 bases and J dropped 7; count of bases not matched to a gene: 9. The CDR3, as DNA: TGTGCCACCAGTGATCCGCCGGGACTAGCGGGCTCAAATGAGCAGTTCTTC. Protein sequence: CATSDPPGLAGSNEQFF.

The chain combines TRBV5-1 with TRBJ2-7; TRBD2 agrees at 12 bases. Germline lookup yields CDR1 SGHRS and CDR2 YFSETQ. Trimming at V came to 5 bases and at J to 6 bases, leaving 12 bases not matched to a gene. The CDR3 consists of 16 residues. The CDR3 DNA sequence: TGCGCCAGCAGTCACACTAGCGGGAGGTTCCCTATCGAGCAGTACTTC. This gives the protein CASSHTSGRFPIEQYF.

V and J are TRBV7-9 and TRBJ2-7, with TRBD1 matching over 7 bases. V shed 2 bases and J 6 bases; nucleotides not matched to a gene: 7. Germline V gene sequence: CDR1 SEHNR, CDR2 FQNEAQ (reference sequence). This CDR3 contains 14 residues. The CDR3 coding sequence is TGTGCCAGCAGCTTAAACTACGGGACAGTCGAGCAGTACTTC. Its protein product is CASSLNYGTVEQYF. Combining the CDR3 with reference TRBV7-9 and TRBJ2-7 gives the whole variable domain DTGVSQNPRHKITKRGQNVTFRCDPISEHNRLYWYRQTLGQGPEFLTYFQNEAQLEKSRLLSDRFSAERPKGSFSTLEIQRTEQGDSAMYLCASSLNYGTVEQYFGPGTRLTVT.